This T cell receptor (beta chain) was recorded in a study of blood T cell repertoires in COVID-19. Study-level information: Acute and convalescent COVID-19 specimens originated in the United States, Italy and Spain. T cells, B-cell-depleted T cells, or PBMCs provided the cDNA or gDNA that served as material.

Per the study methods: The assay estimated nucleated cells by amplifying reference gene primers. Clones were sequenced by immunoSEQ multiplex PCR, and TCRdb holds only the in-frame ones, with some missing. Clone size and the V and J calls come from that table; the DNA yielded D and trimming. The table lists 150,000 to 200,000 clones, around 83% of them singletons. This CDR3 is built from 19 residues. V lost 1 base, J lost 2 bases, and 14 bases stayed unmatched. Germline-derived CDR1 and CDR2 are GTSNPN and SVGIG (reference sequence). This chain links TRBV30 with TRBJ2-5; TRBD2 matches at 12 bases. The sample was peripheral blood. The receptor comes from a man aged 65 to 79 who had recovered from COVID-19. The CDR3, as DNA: TGTGCCTGGAGTGGCGGGTTGTGGACTAGCGGGAACCCACAAGAGACCCAGTACTTC. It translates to CAWSGGLWTSGNPQETQYF.